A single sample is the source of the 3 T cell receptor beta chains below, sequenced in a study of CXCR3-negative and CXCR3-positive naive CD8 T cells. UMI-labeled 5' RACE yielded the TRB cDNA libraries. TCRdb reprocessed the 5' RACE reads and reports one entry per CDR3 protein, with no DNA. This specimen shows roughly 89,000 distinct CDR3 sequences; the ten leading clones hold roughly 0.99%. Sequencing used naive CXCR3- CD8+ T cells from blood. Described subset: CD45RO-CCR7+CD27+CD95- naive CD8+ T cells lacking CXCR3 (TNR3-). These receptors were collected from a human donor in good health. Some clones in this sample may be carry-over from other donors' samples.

The CDR3 loop is CASSSRESANQPQHF. This sequence joins TRBV7-9 and TRBJ1-5; TCRdb proposes TRBD1, but this gene call is untestable without DNA. The CDR3 has 15 amino acids. CDR1 is SEHNR, CDR2 FQNEAQ, per germline (reference sequence).

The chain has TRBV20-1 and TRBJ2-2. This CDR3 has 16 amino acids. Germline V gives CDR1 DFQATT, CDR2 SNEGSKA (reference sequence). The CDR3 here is CSAQDQESVNTGELFF.

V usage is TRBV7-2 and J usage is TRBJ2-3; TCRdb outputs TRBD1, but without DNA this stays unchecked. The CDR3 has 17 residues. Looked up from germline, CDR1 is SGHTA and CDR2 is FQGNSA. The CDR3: CASSLVGGVGRTDTQYF.